Listed below are T cell receptor beta chains from one sample, sequenced in a study of T-cell memory formation after mild COVID-19. One entry per CDR3 protein results from TCRdb running MiXCR on the 5' RACE reads. The sample has under 450,000 distinct CDR3 sequences, about a quarter seen once; the top ten hold around 13%. Sequencing was performed on PBMCs or a T cell subset sorted from them (not recorded which). The receptors were gathered from an adult woman who had mild COVID-19 (a few samples of this study predate the infection). Cell type and time point are not known. The CDR3 runs from the conserved cysteine through the conserved F or W.

CDR3 length,V gene,J gene,CDR3 protein
13,TRBV12-3/TRBV12-4,TRBJ2-1,CASSLAESRGQFF
15,TRBV28,TRBJ2-1,CASRTLGGVYNEQFF
14,TRBV24-1,TRBJ2-1,CATSPQDTHNEQFF
18,TRBV7-2,TRBJ1-4,CASSPPRGGAPVYEKLFF
16,TRBV7-8,TRBJ2-5,CASSLLTGTSYETQYF
12,TRBV29-1,TRBJ2-7,CSAEGETYEQYF
13,TRBV19,TRBJ2-7,CASSTLADYEQYF
14,TRBV4-1,TRBJ1-5,CASSLAQNVQPQHF
16,TRBV7-2,TRBJ2-2,CASSSARFGYTGELFF
14,TRBV19,TRBJ1-4,CASSTPATNEKLFF
16,TRBV24-1,TRBJ2-1,CATSDLTSGGWNEQFF
15,TRBV6-6,TRBJ1-5,CASRDNPDGNQPQHF
14,TRBV5-1,TRBJ2-1,CASSLVASNNEQFF
18,TRBV7-3,TRBJ2-3,CASSLTPGLAGGWNTQYF
15,TRBV5-1,TRBJ2-1,CASSLTGDTYNEQFF
14,TRBV7-9,TRBJ2-7,CASSPGSGSYEQYF
16,TRBV3-1,TRBJ2-7,CASRDNEAGLRGEQYF
14,TRBV7-2,TRBJ2-7,CASSVGGATTEQYF
15,TRBV20-1,TRBJ2-7,CSARGGSGNPYEQYF
14,TRBV27,TRBJ2-3,CASSSGRGADTQYF
13,TRBV6-5,TRBJ1-1,CASSGGGLTEAFF
15,TRBV27,TRBJ2-7,CASSGWTPVSYEQYF